The source of this T cell receptor (beta chain) is a study of T cell responses to AZD1222 COVID-19 vaccine. At the level of the study: Second-dose schedules of about 4 or about 12 weeks were combined. Study results and caveats: There were vaccine-associated CD4 TCRs across spike, dominant at 160-218 and 743-854. Following two doses of AZD1222, Spike-specific TCR breadth and depth rose. Females made up more of the donors, who were largely white British, and clonal diversity may have come out too low.

TCRdb keeps only in-frame clones here, not all; method: immunoSEQ multiplex PCR. The repertoire holds more than 100,000 clones, over 90% seen once, with roughly 5.4% in the top ten. As to this clone: What it binds is not known.

V was pared by 5 bases and J by 0 bases, with 10 bases between. The germline V gene encodes CDR1 SGHTA and CDR2 FQGTGA. The CDR3 loop spans 14 amino acids. V is TRBV7-3 and J is TRBJ1-1; D remains ambiguous. Sample: peripheral blood, taken on day 0 of AZD1222 vaccination. The clonotype comes from an adult in good health. CDR3 loop: CASSPGSMNTEAFF. The CDR3 nucleotides are TGTGCCAGCAGCCCCGGATCCATGAACACTGAAGCTTTCTTT.